The 2 T cell receptor beta chains below come from one sample, sequenced in a study of cytomegalovirus exposure and HLA in healthy donors. PCR amplification relied on 60 Vbeta primers (plus 13 Jbeta primers). Assay: immunoSEQ multiplex PCR; the TCRdb copy retains only in-frame clones and omits some. In total, the table holds 140,000 to 150,000 clones. Material for sequencing was PBMCs. These receptors originate from a male donor in good health and CMV-seronegative.

This chain connects TRBV5-6 to TRBJ2-7, with D perhaps matching TRBD2 (7 bases). CDR3 length: 14 residues. The germline gives CDR1 SGHDT, CDR2 YYEEEE. With 8 bases removed from V and 4 bases from J, the gap between germline ends came to 19 bases. The CDR3: CASAQGGGSYEQYF. In DNA form, the CDR3 reads TGTGCCAGTGCACAAGGGGGGGGATCTTACGAGCAGTACTTC.

V usage is TRBV30 and J usage is TRBJ1-5; D is ambiguous. CDR3 size: 15 residues. Trimming shortened V by 3 bases and J by 5 bases, and 17 bases separated the two germline ends. Germline V lookup: CDR1 GTSNPN, CDR2 SVGIG (reference sequence). CDR3 protein: CAWSALGSTYQPQHF. CDR3 DNA sequence: TGTGCCTGGAGCGCCCTGGGCAGCACCTATCAGCCCCAGCATTTT.